The rows below give T cell receptor beta chains drawn from one sample of a study of Graves' ophthalmopathy and Graves' hyperthyroidism. TCRdb re-analysed the multiplex PCR reads in MiXCR, keeping a single row per CDR3 protein. Of approximately 1.2 million distinct CDR3 sequences in the sample, about 40% are singletons; the top ten hold approximately 10%. The sample taken for sequencing was peripheral blood or thyroid tissue (not recorded which). These receptors were collected from an adult man with Graves' hyperthyroidism. Each CDR3 is given with its conserved first and last residue. Each record gives: D gene, J gene, clone size, V gene, CDR3 DNA, CDR3 protein. The D gene is left open where the match is weak. Not every row has a clone size; where given, it reads once, few, many or a size class.

d_call: .
j_call: TRBJ2-7
clone_size: many
v_call: TRBV12-3/TRBV12-4
cdr3_nt: TGTGCCAGCACCTTGGGGGCTACCTACGAGCAGTACTTC
cdr3_aa: CASTLGATYEQYF

d_call: .
j_call: TRBJ1-4
clone_size: .
v_call: TRBV29-1
cdr3_nt: TGCAGCGTAGAGACAGCCAATGAAAAACTGTTTTTT
cdr3_aa: CSVETANEKLFF

d_call: .
j_call: TRBJ2-2
clone_size: many
v_call: TRBV10-3
cdr3_nt: TGTGCCATCAGGGCACAGGATCTCGGTACCGGGGAGCTGTTTTTT
cdr3_aa: CAIRAQDLGTGELFF

d_call: .
j_call: TRBJ2-2
clone_size: few
v_call: TRBV9
cdr3_nt: TGTGCCAGCAGCCCCTGGGGGGCAGGGAGGAACACCGGGGAGCTGTTTTTT
cdr3_aa: CASSPWGAGRNTGELFF

d_call: .
j_call: TRBJ1-4
clone_size: few
v_call: TRBV10-3
cdr3_nt: TGTGCCATCAGCCAGGGAACATTT
cdr3_aa: CAISQGTF

d_call: TRBD2
j_call: TRBJ2-2
clone_size: many
v_call: TRBV7-2
cdr3_nt: TGTGCCAGCAGCTCCCTTCGCGGGGGGAGGACCGGGGAGCTGTTTTTT
cdr3_aa: CASSSLRGGRTGELFF

d_call: TRBD1
j_call: TRBJ1-1
clone_size: .
v_call: TRBV7-8
cdr3_nt: TGTGCCAGCAGCTTAGGGACAGGGTCTCCGGGAACTGAAGCTTTCTTT
cdr3_aa: CASSLGTGSPGTEAFF

d_call: .
j_call: TRBJ1-1
clone_size: many
v_call: TRBV6-5
cdr3_nt: TGTGCCAGCAGTTACTCGACAATGAACACTGAAGCTTTCTTT
cdr3_aa: CASSYSTMNTEAFF

d_call: TRBD2
j_call: TRBJ2-5
clone_size: .
v_call: TRBV7-9
cdr3_nt: TGTTCCAGCTCACGGACTAGCGGTCTTTGGGACGAGACCCAGTACTTC
cdr3_aa: CSSSRTSGLWDETQYF

d_call: .
j_call: TRBJ2-5
clone_size: many
v_call: TRBV29-1
cdr3_nt: TGCAGCGTTGAAGTCGCTACTAGCTGGGAGGAGACCCAGTACTTC
cdr3_aa: CSVEVATSWEETQYF

d_call: .
j_call: TRBJ1-3
clone_size: .
v_call: TRBV2
cdr3_nt: TGTGCCAGCAGTGAAGGGCAGACCATATATTTT
cdr3_aa: CASSEGQTIYF

d_call: TRBD2
j_call: TRBJ2-7
clone_size: .
v_call: TRBV7-8
cdr3_nt: TGTGCCAGCAGCGTGGCCGGGACTAGCGGGGGACCATACGAGCAGTACTTC
cdr3_aa: CASSVAGTSGGPYEQYF

d_call: TRBD2
j_call: TRBJ2-7
clone_size: .
v_call: TRBV7-2
cdr3_nt: TGTGCCAGCAGTTTCCCCGGACTAGGATATGAGCAGTACTTC
cdr3_aa: CASSFPGLGYEQYF

d_call: .
j_call: TRBJ2-5
clone_size: many
v_call: TRBV2
cdr3_nt: TGTGCCAGCAGTGAACTGGCTAGAACGTACCAAGAGACCCAGTACTTC
cdr3_aa: CASSELARTYQETQYF

d_call: .
j_call: TRBJ2-7
clone_size: few
v_call: TRBV6-2/TRBV6-3
cdr3_nt: TGTGCCAGCACCCCAACCGGGGGCTACTACGAGCAGTACTTC
cdr3_aa: CASTPTGGYYEQYF

d_call: .
j_call: TRBJ2-7
clone_size: many
v_call: TRBV7-6
cdr3_nt: TGTGCCAGCAGCCCAGGGACTTCCCCCGGCGAGCAGTACTTC
cdr3_aa: CASSPGTSPGEQYF

d_call: .
j_call: TRBJ1-2
clone_size: .
v_call: TRBV12-3/TRBV12-4
cdr3_nt: TGTGCCAGCAGTTTAAACACACGGCGGGGCTTTTATGGCTACACCTTC
cdr3_aa: CASSLNTRRGFYGYTF

d_call: TRBD1
j_call: TRBJ1-2
clone_size: many
v_call: TRBV9
cdr3_nt: TGTGCCAGCAGCGAAGAGGGGACAGCTTATGGCTACACCTTC
cdr3_aa: CASSEEGTAYGYTF

d_call: TRBD1
j_call: TRBJ2-3
clone_size: .
v_call: TRBV24-1
cdr3_nt: TGTGCCACCAGTGACCGGACAGGTTCGGGGTCCGATACGCAGTATTTT
cdr3_aa: CATSDRTGSGSDTQYF

d_call: TRBD1
j_call: TRBJ1-3
clone_size: .
v_call: TRBV29-1
cdr3_nt: TGCAGCGTTGAAGATCGGGGGACAGGGTCTGGAAACACCATATATTTT
cdr3_aa: CSVEDRGTGSGNTIYF

d_call: .
j_call: TRBJ1-2
clone_size: .
v_call: TRBV15
cdr3_nt: TGTGCCACCAGCAGTTCCACCGGGACACCGTCCTATGGCTACACCTTC
cdr3_aa: CATSSSTGTPSYGYTF

d_call: .
j_call: TRBJ1-3
clone_size: many
v_call: TRBV7-2
cdr3_nt: TGTGCCAGCAGTGTGTATTCGGTGCCTGGAAACACCATATATTTT
cdr3_aa: CASSVYSVPGNTIYF

d_call: TRBD2
j_call: TRBJ2-7
clone_size: few
v_call: TRBV5-6
cdr3_nt: TGTGCCAGCAGCTTGGCCACTAGCGGGAGATACTACGAGCAGTACTTC
cdr3_aa: CASSLATSGRYYEQYF

d_call: .
j_call: TRBJ1-5
clone_size: many
v_call: TRBV19
cdr3_nt: TGTGCCAGTAGTATGCGGCAGATGAATCAGCCCCAGCATTTT
cdr3_aa: CASSMRQMNQPQHF

d_call: .
j_call: TRBJ1-1
clone_size: .
v_call: TRBV12-3/TRBV12-4
cdr3_nt: TGTGCCATCAGTGAGTCAACAGGGACTGCTGAAGCTTTCTTT
cdr3_aa: CAISESTGTAEAFF

d_call: TRBD1
j_call: TRBJ1-5
clone_size: many
v_call: TRBV2
cdr3_nt: TGTGCCAGCAGCGGGACAGTTATTAGCAATCAGCCCCAGCATTTT
cdr3_aa: CASSGTVISNQPQHF

d_call: .
j_call: TRBJ1-2
clone_size: .
v_call: TRBV7-9
cdr3_nt: TGTGCCAGCAGCCGTAAAGTGGAGCCCCGTCAGGCCTATGGCTACACCTTC
cdr3_aa: CASSRKVEPRQAYGYTF

d_call: TRBD1
j_call: TRBJ2-7
clone_size: .
v_call: TRBV10-3
cdr3_nt: TGTGCCATCAGTTTTGGGGCGGACAGGAACAACGAGCAGTACTTC
cdr3_aa: CAISFGADRNNEQYF

d_call: .
j_call: TRBJ1-2
clone_size: .
v_call: TRBV7-9
cdr3_nt: TGTGCCAGCAGTCCCGAGCCTCAGTTAACCTATGGCTACACCTTC
cdr3_aa: CASSPEPQLTYGYTF

d_call: TRBD2
j_call: TRBJ2-2
clone_size: .
v_call: TRBV7-9
cdr3_nt: TGTGCCAGCAGCTTAAGGGCTAGCGGCACCGGGGAGCTGTTTTTT
cdr3_aa: CASSLRASGTGELFF

d_call: .
j_call: TRBJ2-7
clone_size: many
v_call: TRBV20-1
cdr3_nt: TGCAGTGCTAGAGCCTCACTCCGTCCTAGCTCCTACGAGCAGTACTTC
cdr3_aa: CSARASLRPSSYEQYF

d_call: .
j_call: TRBJ2-5
clone_size: many
v_call: TRBV10-2
cdr3_nt: TGTGCCAGCAGTCGAAGACTCGAAGAGACCCAGTACTTC
cdr3_aa: CASSRRLEETQYF

d_call: .
j_call: TRBJ1-5
clone_size: many
v_call: TRBV12-3/TRBV12-4
cdr3_nt: TGTGCCAGCAGTTCACACATGACGACGGGGCCCCAGCATTTT
cdr3_aa: CASSSHMTTGPQHF

d_call: .
j_call: TRBJ1-4
clone_size: .
v_call: TRBV28
cdr3_nt: TGTGCCAGCAGTGTGAAAAGGAATGAAAAACTGTTTTTT
cdr3_aa: CASSVKRNEKLFF

d_call: .
j_call: TRBJ1-3
clone_size: many
v_call: TRBV7-2
cdr3_nt: TGTGCCAGCAGCTTAGCGCCTGGAAACACCATATATTTT
cdr3_aa: CASSLAPGNTIYF

d_call: .
j_call: TRBJ1-2
clone_size: .
v_call: TRBV15
cdr3_nt: TGTGCCACCAGCGATGATGGGGCAGGGCAGAGGAGCTATGGCTACACCTTC
cdr3_aa: CATSDDGAGQRSYGYTF

d_call: TRBD1
j_call: TRBJ1-1
clone_size: .
v_call: TRBV20-1
cdr3_nt: TGCAGTGCTAGGCCTCTTAGGGGACAGGGTAACACTGAAGCTTTCTTT
cdr3_aa: CSARPLRGQGNTEAFF

d_call: .
j_call: TRBJ1-1
clone_size: .
v_call: TRBV29-1
cdr3_nt: TGCACCGCGGGGAGGGGAAGGACTGAAGCTTTCTTT
cdr3_aa: CTAGRGRTEAFF

d_call: .
j_call: TRBJ1-1
clone_size: many
v_call: TRBV7-2
cdr3_nt: TGTGCCAGCAGCTTAGGGAGGGGCAACACTGAAGCTTTCTTT
cdr3_aa: CASSLGRGNTEAFF

d_call: .
j_call: TRBJ2-7
clone_size: .
v_call: TRBV7-4
cdr3_nt: TGTGCCAGCAGCGAGGGGTACTGGTTGATCTACGAGCAGTACTTC
cdr3_aa: CASSEGYWLIYEQYF

d_call: .
j_call: TRBJ2-7
clone_size: many
v_call: TRBV5-1
cdr3_nt: TGCGCCAGCAGCTTGCCCGGGGACGAGCAGTACTTC
cdr3_aa: CASSLPGDEQYF

d_call: TRBD1
j_call: TRBJ1-2
clone_size: many
v_call: TRBV9
cdr3_nt: TGTGCCAGCACCCGGACAGGGAGTAATGGCTACACCTTC
cdr3_aa: CASTRTGSNGYTF

d_call: .
j_call: TRBJ1-3
clone_size: many
v_call: TRBV29-1
cdr3_nt: TGCAGCGCTAACGACCGATCCTCTGGAAACACCATATATTTT
cdr3_aa: CSANDRSSGNTIYF

d_call: .
j_call: TRBJ2-7
clone_size: .
v_call: TRBV2
cdr3_nt: TGTGCCAGCAGCGCCTCCGAGCAGTACTTC
cdr3_aa: CASSASEQYF

d_call: .
j_call: TRBJ1-1
clone_size: many
v_call: TRBV6-5
cdr3_nt: TGTGCCAGCAGTCAGGGGACTGCCTCGATTGAAGCTTTCTTT
cdr3_aa: CASSQGTASIEAFF

d_call: .
j_call: TRBJ2-7
clone_size: .
v_call: TRBV7-9
cdr3_nt: TGTGCCAGCAGCCCTACTAGCACCGAGCAGTACTTC
cdr3_aa: CASSPTSTEQYF

d_call: .
j_call: TRBJ2-5
clone_size: .
v_call: TRBV6-1
cdr3_nt: TGTGCCAGCAGTGAAGAGTACGGGATGGGGGAGACCCAGTACTTC
cdr3_aa: CASSEEYGMGETQYF

d_call: .
j_call: TRBJ2-5
clone_size: many
v_call: TRBV24-1
cdr3_nt: TGTGCCACCAGTGATGAATCGGAGGGTCGAGAGACCCAGTACTTC
cdr3_aa: CATSDESEGRETQYF

d_call: TRBD2
j_call: TRBJ2-2
clone_size: .
v_call: TRBV24-1
cdr3_nt: TGTGCCACCAGTGACCGACTAGCGGGGGACACCGGGGAGCTGTTTTTT
cdr3_aa: CATSDRLAGDTGELFF

d_call: .
j_call: TRBJ1-6
clone_size: many
v_call: TRBV20-1
cdr3_nt: TGCAGTGCTACCCCTGACCATAATTCACCCCTCCACTTT
cdr3_aa: CSATPDHNSPLHF

d_call: .
j_call: TRBJ1-4
clone_size: .
v_call: TRBV27
cdr3_nt: TGTGCCAGCAGTCGGAGGGGCGCGGTTGAAAAACTGTTTTTT
cdr3_aa: CASSRRGAVEKLFF